The 21 T cell receptor beta chains presented below share a single source sample, sequenced in a study of shared clonotypes between healthy human individuals. Assay used: immunoSEQ multiplex PCR; TCRdb lists only in-frame clones, some missing. The top ten clones hold about 1.6% of a sample with around 1,900,000 clones, roughly 93% of them seen once. Selected positively for CCR7 and CD45RO-negative, naive CD8 cells excluded terminally differentiated effector memory CD45RA+ cells. Sequences were obtained from naive CD8+ T cells from PBMCs. The receptor source for this set is a man aged 18 to 35 in good health. Some clones in this sample may be carry-over from other donors' samples.

V and J are TRBV28 and TRBJ2-1; D is undetermined. The CDR3 extends over 12 amino acids. CDR1 is MDHEN and CDR2 is SYDVKM in the germline V gene. The V gene lost 2 bases and the J gene lost 9 bases, with 8 bases spanning the gap. The CDR3 DNA sequence: TGTGCCAGCAGTTTACGGAGCGCTGAGCAGTTCTTC. The encoded protein is CASSLRSAEQFF. Variable domain in full (rest from reference TRBV28 and TRBJ2-1): DVKVTQSSRYLVKRTGEKVFLECVQDMDHENMFWYRQDPGLGLRLIYFSYDVKMKEKGDIPEGYSVSREKKERFSLILESASTNQTSMYLCASSLRSAEQFFGPGTRLTVL.

Remarks on this clone: Other nucleotide sequences from this sample produce the same CDR3. This chain connects TRBV4-1 to TRBJ2-3; D unresolved. This CDR3 region has 14 residues. The germline gives CDR1 MGHRA, CDR2 YSYEKL. V was trimmed by 1 base and J by 3 bases, leaving 8 bases between them. CDR3 nucleotides: TGCGCCAGCAGCCAAGGAGGTAGTACAGATACGCAGTATTTT. Translated, it gives CASSQGGSTDTQYF.

This rearrangement joins TRBV6-5 to TRBJ2-7; 7 nucleotides line up with TRBD1. Germline V gene sequence: CDR1 MNHEY, CDR2 SVGAGI. J gave up 0 bases and V 6 bases, and 8 bases lay outside the gene matches. This CDR3 region has 15 residues. As DNA, the CDR3 is TGTGCCAGCAGCTCCACAGGGGACCTCTCCTACGAGCAGTACTTC. The encoded protein is CASSSTGDLSYEQYF.

The J gene is TRBJ1-2, the V gene TRBV27, with D maybe TRBD1 (6 bases). The CDR3 covers 15 residues. The V gene lost 5 bases and the J gene lost 8 bases, with 21 bases spanning the gap. Germline assignment: CDR1 MNHEY and CDR2 SMNVEV (reference sequence). This CDR3 is CASSVGYGTYGGYTF. The CDR3 bases are TGTGCCAGCAGTGTGGGATATGGGACATATGGGGGCTACACCTTC.

This clone appeared a single time. V usage is TRBV9 and J usage is TRBJ2-1; D not resolved. The V end was cut by 3 bases, the J end by 8 bases, with 18 bases between. The CDR3 is 15 residues long. Germline V gene lookup returns CDR1 SGDLS and CDR2 YYNGEE. CDR3 residues: CASSGGPTLRDEQFF. Here the CDR3 DNA reads TGTGCCAGCAGCGGAGGCCCCACATTAAGGGATGAGCAGTTCTTC.

The chain recombines TRBV7-6 with TRBJ2-7; 9 positions agree with TRBD2. V shed 2 bases, J shed 4 bases, and the junction held 6 bases outside the gene matches. The CDR3 is 15 residues long. Germline V gene data show CDR1 as SGHVS and CDR2 as FNYEAQ. CDR3 DNA: TGTGCCAGCAGCTTAAGACTAGCGGCGCTATACGAGCAGTACTTC. It codes for CASSLRLAALYEQYF.

As for this clone: Other DNA sequences in the same sample also yield this CDR3. CDR3 sequence (DNA): TGTGCCAGCAGCGTAGCTCCGGGGTACGAGCAGTACTTC. It encodes CASSVAPGYEQYF. V is TRBV9 and J is TRBJ2-7; perhaps TRBD2 as D (5 bases). The CDR3 covers 13 residues. Germline V CDR1 and CDR2: SGDLS, YYNGEE. Trimming removed 0 bases at V and 4 bases at J, with 8 bases between.

This chain links TRBV7-9 with TRBJ1-4; TRBD1 matches 7 bases. In germline, CDR1 is SEHNR, CDR2 FQNEAQ (reference sequence). The V gene end was trimmed by 4 bases and the J gene end by 12 bases; junction bases not matched to a gene: 11. The CDR3 covers 14 residues. CDR3 in amino acids: CASSSSRDSVQLFF. The CDR3, as DNA: TGTGCCAGCAGCTCTTCAAGGGACAGCGTGCAACTGTTTTTT. The whole variable domain, filled in from reference TRBV7-9 and TRBJ1-4, reads DTGVSQNPRHKITKRGQNVTFRCDPISEHNRLYWYRQTLGQGPEFLTYFQNEAQLEKSRLLSDRFSAERPKGSFSTLEIQRTEQGDSAMYLCASSSSRDSVQLFFGSGTQLSVL.

V usage is TRBV7-2 and J usage is TRBJ2-7; D perhaps matches TRBD2 (6 bases). This CDR3 region has 14 residues. Germline V gene sequence: CDR1 SGHTA, CDR2 FQGNSA. Deletions cut 1 base from V and 4 bases from J, with 11 bases between. The CDR3 spells CASSLVSGGYEQYF. CDR3 nucleotide sequence: TGTGCCAGCAGCTTAGTATCCGGGGGATACGAGCAGTACTTC. The whole variable domain, filled in from reference TRBV7-2 and TRBJ2-7, reads GAGVSQSPSNKVTEKGKDVELRCDPISGHTALYWYRQSLGQGLEFLIYFQGNSAPDKSGLPSDRFSAERTGGSVSTLTIQRTQQEDSAVYLCASSLVSGGYEQYFGPGTRLTVT.

This chain joins TRBV9 and TRBJ2-7; no clear D. From germline, CDR1 is SGDLS and CDR2 YYNGEE. Trimming left V 3 bases short and J 10 bases short, with 11 bases between. This CDR3 is built from 11 residues. The CDR3 DNA is TGTGCCAGCAGCGATGGGCCCGACCAGTACTTC. Its translation is CASSDGPDQYF. The whole variable domain, remainder taken from reference TRBV9 and TRBJ2-7, is DSGVTQTPKHLITATGQRVTLRCSPRSGDLSVYWYQQSLDQGLQFLIQYYNGEERAKGNILERFSAQQFPDLHSELNLSSLELGDSALYFCASSDGPDQYFGPGTRLTVT.

This clone was picked up one time. V gene TRBV18 combines with J gene TRBJ2-1; either TRBD1 or TRBD2 may supply D (5 bases each). The CDR3 consists of 15 residues. Germline assignment: CDR1 KGHSH and CDR2 LQKENI. Trimming cost V 4 bases and J 5 bases, with 15 bases left between them. The CDR3 reads CASSRFRDPNNEQFF. CDR3 DNA sequence: TGTGCCAGCTCACGCTTCCGGGACCCCAACAATGAGCAGTTCTTC.

The chain recombines TRBV5-1 with TRBJ2-5, with 10 bases aligning to TRBD2. Germline CDR1 reads SGHRS; CDR2 reads YFSETQ. The CDR3 extends over 15 amino acids. Trimming at V came to 0 bases and at J to 4 bases, leaving 3 bases not matched to a gene. The CDR3 coding sequence is TGCGCCAGCAGCTTGGCTACTAGCGGGATAGAGACCCAGTACTTC. It encodes CASSLATSGIETQYF.

This rearrangement joins TRBV6-1 to TRBJ1-2, with D unresolved. Looked up from germline, CDR1 is MNHNS and CDR2 is SASEGT. V lost 1 base to trimming and J lost 5 bases, with 14 bases between them. This CDR3 has 15 residues. Here the CDR3 reads CASSEESGFDYGYTF. CDR3 bases: TGTGCCAGCAGTGAAGAGTCGGGGTTTGATTATGGCTACACCTTC.

The chain links TRBV7-3 to TRBJ2-3; 7 bases match TRBD1. Trimming cost V 3 bases and J 1 base; bases outside gene matches: 7. Germline V gene sequence: CDR1 SGHTA, CDR2 FQGTGA. The CDR3 contains 16 residues. The DNA for the CDR3 is TGTGCCAGCAGCTTGGGGACAGTTCCTCGCACAGATACGCAGTATTTT. Protein: CASSLGTVPRTDTQYF.

V and J are TRBV6-6 and TRBJ2-2, with D perhaps matching TRBD2 (6 bases). Germline V gene data show CDR1 as MNHNY and CDR2 as SVGAGI (reference sequence). This CDR3 contains 14 residues. In nucleotides, the CDR3 is TGTGCATCGGCGGGGAACGCGAACACCGGGGAGCTGTTTTTT. This translates into CASAGNANTGELFF.

CDR3 in amino acids: CASRDRALTGANVLTF. Written as DNA, the CDR3 is TGCGCCAGCAGAGACAGGGCTCTTACTGGGGCCAACGTCCTGACTTTC. V gene TRBV5-1 combines with J gene TRBJ2-6; 7 nucleotides agree with TRBD1. V shed 5 bases, J shed 2 bases, and the junction held 7 bases outside the gene matches. The CDR3 is made up of 16 amino acids. Germline CDR1 SGHRS, CDR2 YFSETQ.

The V and J genes are TRBV9 and TRBJ1-1; D may be TRBD1 (6 bases). CDR3 length equals 17 residues. CDR1 SGDLS and CDR2 YYNGEE come from the germline V gene. Trimming cost V 0 bases and J 2 bases, with 17 bases left between them. The CDR3 region is CASSVGKVGHFNTEAFF. The CDR3 nucleotides are TGTGCCAGCAGCGTAGGAAAAGTGGGACACTTTAACACTGAAGCTTTCTTT.

The gene calls are TRBV28 and TRBJ2-5, with D perhaps matching TRBD1 or TRBD2 (5 bases each). V was pared by 7 bases and J by 0 bases, with 21 bases between. The CDR3 extends over 17 amino acids. Germline lookup yields CDR1 MDHEN and CDR2 SYDVKM. The CDR3: CASKHSAGTQYQETQYF. The CDR3 DNA follows: TGTGCCAGCAAACACTCCGCCGGGACCCAGTACCAAGAGACCCAGTACTTC. Complete variable domain (other parts from reference TRBV28 and TRBJ2-5): DVKVTQSSRYLVKRTGEKVFLECVQDMDHENMFWYRQDPGLGLRLIYFSYDVKMKEKGDIPEGYSVSREKKERFSLILESASTNQTSMYLCASKHSAGTQYQETQYFGPGTRLLVL.

This chain links TRBV9 with TRBJ2-3; D is tentatively TRBD1 or TRBD2 (5 bases each). Germline loops: CDR1 SGDLS, CDR2 YYNGEE. This CDR3 has 14 residues. Between the trimmed V and J ends, which lost 0 bases and 3 bases, there was a span of 8 bases. This chain's CDR3 is CASSVEWGTDTQYF. Here the CDR3 DNA reads TGTGCCAGCAGCGTAGAATGGGGGACAGATACGCAGTATTTT.

This rearrangement joins TRBV28 to TRBJ2-1, with D possibly TRBD2 on 7 matching bases. The CDR3 loop spans 16 amino acids. CDR1 and CDR2 from the germline V gene are MDHEN and SYDVKM. V was shortened by 4 bases and J by 5 bases, with 18 bases between the two germline ends. CDR3 DNA sequence: TGTGCCAGCAGTTCCAGGGGTAGCGGGCTTAACAATGAGCAGTTCTTC. Protein sequence: CASSSRGSGLNNEQFF. Using reference TRBV28 and TRBJ2-1 for the parts outside the CDR3, the full variable domain is DVKVTQSSRYLVKRTGEKVFLECVQDMDHENMFWYRQDPGLGLRLIYFSYDVKMKEKGDIPEGYSVSREKKERFSLILESASTNQTSMYLCASSSRGSGLNNEQFFGPGTRLTVL.

This clone was picked up one time. This chain uses TRBV5-5 with TRBJ2-7; D not resolved. This CDR3 region has 15 residues. V was shortened by 0 bases and J by 2 bases, with 12 bases between the two germline ends. Germline values: CDR1 SGHKS, CDR2 YYEKEE (reference sequence). The CDR3 loop reads CASSLDIRTTYEQYF. Written as DNA, the CDR3 is TGTGCCAGCAGCTTGGACATACGGACGACCTACGAGCAGTACTTC.